This TCR beta chain was documented in a study of cytomegalovirus exposure and HLA in healthy donors. TCRdb's copy holds only in-frame clones and misses some; the assay was immunoSEQ multiplex PCR. There are about 73,000 clones in the sample; roughly 95% occur only once, and 3% to 4% lies in the top ten. Per germline, CDR1 LGHNA and CDR2 YSLEER. The CDR3 has 16 residues. Trimming shortened V by 0 bases and J by 5 bases, and 13 bases separated the two germline ends. The chain combines TRBV4-3 with TRBJ1-4; D may be TRBD1 (5 bases). The specimen sequenced was PBMCs. The TCR originated in a man between 18 and 35 years old in good health and CMV-seronegative. The CDR3 DNA reads as TGCGCCAGCAGCCAAGACAGACAGCGAGTAAATGAAAAACTGTTTTTT. Residues: CASSQDRQRVNEKLFF.